The 15 T cell receptor beta chains below were found in one sample sequenced in a study of cytomegalovirus exposure and HLA in healthy donors. Primers for the PCR totalled 60 Vbeta and 13 Jbeta. Sequenced by immunoSEQ multiplex PCR; TCRdb stores in-frame clones only, minus some. The repertoire holds 95,000 to 150,000 clones, with 78% as singletons. The sequenced material came from PBMCs. The receptors were sampled from a man aged 25 to 40 in good health and CMV-seropositive.

This clone showed up just a few times. The genes are TRBV19 and TRBJ2-1, with D uncertain. CDR1 is LNHDA, CDR2 SQIVND, per germline (reference sequence). V was trimmed by 3 bases and J by 6 bases, leaving 3 bases between them. This CDR3 spans 11 amino acids. Here the CDR3 DNA reads TGTGCCAGTAGTATGAGCAATGAGCAGTTCTTC. Amino acids: CASSMSNEQFF.

This rearrangement joins TRBV28 to TRBJ2-2; TRBD1 matches 9 bases. The junction had 10 bases not matched to a gene; V was cut back by 6 bases and J by 2 bases. Germline loops: CDR1 MDHEN, CDR2 SYDVKM. The CDR3 contains 17 residues. Written as DNA, the CDR3 is TGTGCCAGCAGCTCCCGCAACAGGGGGCTTAACACCGGGGAGCTGTTTTTT. Protein sequence: CASSSRNRGLNTGELFF. Combining the CDR3 with reference TRBV28 and TRBJ2-2 gives the whole variable domain DVKVTQSSRYLVKRTGEKVFLECVQDMDHENMFWYRQDPGLGLRLIYFSYDVKMKEKGDIPEGYSVSREKKERFSLILESASTNQTSMYLCASSSRNRGLNTGELFFGEGSRLTVL.

The CDR3: CASRGQDYEQYF. The DNA of the CDR3 is TGCGCCAGCCGTGGACAGGACTACGAGCAGTACTTC. The J gene is TRBJ2-7, the V gene TRBV5-1; 7 bases map to TRBD1. The CDR3 is 12 residues long. CDR1 and CDR2 from the germline V gene are SGHRS and YFSETQ. V lost 7 bases and J lost 3; bases outside the gene matches: 4.

The V gene is TRBV29-1, the J gene TRBJ1-3; TRBD1 is a possible D gene (6 bases). The CDR3 spans 14 residues. V was pared by 2 bases and J by 2 bases, with 10 bases between. CDR1 and CDR2 (germline): SQVTM, ANQGSEA. Here the CDR3 reads CSVEQGTTGNTIYF. DNA for the CDR3: TGCAGCGTTGAACAGGGGACTACTGGAAACACCATATATTTT.

The rearrangement joins TRBV28 to TRBJ2-7, with a weak D call TRBD1 (6 bases). Trimming removed 5 bases from V and 4 bases from J, with 9 bases in between. Germline CDR1 MDHEN, CDR2 SYDVKM. The CDR3 is made up of 12 amino acids. CDR3 DNA sequence: TGTGCCAGCAGTATACAGGGATACGAGCAGTACTTC. It specifies CASSIQGYEQYF.

This clone has a handful of counts. V and J are TRBV5-1 and TRBJ2-1; D might be TRBD2 (6 bases). CDR1 and CDR2 (germline): SGHRS, YFSETQ. The CDR3 contains 16 residues. Trimming took 3 bases from V and 4 from J, leaving 17 bases between them. CDR3 in DNA: TGCGCCAGCAGCTCTGTGGGAGGCGGGAATTACAATGAGCAGTTCTTC. Translating it yields CASSSVGGGNYNEQFF.

The V call is TRBV27, the J call TRBJ2-3, with TRBD2 matching 7 bases. Germline values: CDR1 MNHEY, CDR2 SMNVEV (reference sequence). J gave up 2 bases and V 2 bases, and 10 bases lay outside the gene matches. This CDR3 is built from 17 residues. Here the CDR3 DNA reads TGTGCCAGCAGTTTAGAGGGGTCTAGCGGCCCCACAGATACGCAGTATTTT. Translated: CASSLEGSSGPTDTQYF.

The genes are TRBV5-4 and TRBJ2-1; 8 bases align to TRBD1. Germline CDR1 is SGHNT and CDR2 is YYREEE (reference sequence). This CDR3 has 16 amino acids. Trimming took 4 bases from V and 7 from J; bases not matched to a gene: 13. Here the CDR3 reads CASSLPGGPNLNEQFF. CDR3 coding DNA: TGTGCCAGCAGCCTCCCAGGGGGCCCGAACTTAAATGAGCAGTTCTTC.

CDR3 in amino acids: CASSFSRDSDTQYF. In DNA, the CDR3 is TGTGCCAGCAGCTTTTCACGGGATTCAGATACGCAGTATTTT. This chain uses TRBV11-3 with TRBJ2-3; tentative D call: TRBD2 (5 bases). The CDR3 covers 14 residues. V lost 3 bases, J lost 4 bases, and 11 bases lay in between. Germline lookup yields CDR1 SGHNT and CDR2 YENEEA.

The sample holds a few counts of this clone. The chain is built from TRBV5-1 and TRBJ1-1; D not resolved. Trimming took off 0 bases at V and 0 bases at J, with 3 bases between the two ends. In germline, CDR1 is SGHRS, CDR2 YFSETQ. The length of the CDR3 is 13 residues. This CDR3 reads CASSLDMNTEAFF. The CDR3 DNA sequence: TGCGCCAGCAGCTTGGACATGAACACTGAAGCTTTCTTT.

V and J are TRBV10-1 and TRBJ2-5, with 7 nucleotides matching TRBD1. V shed 5 bases, J shed 13 bases, and the junction held 10 bases outside the gene matches. The V gene's germline CDR1 is WNHNN and CDR2 SYGVQD (reference sequence). This CDR3 is built from 12 residues. The CDR3 sequence is CASSIDRAVRYF. The DNA for the CDR3 is TGCGCCAGCAGTATCGACAGGGCGGTTCGGTACTTC.

The sample holds one count of this clone. The chain combines TRBV11-2 with TRBJ2-7, with TRBD1 matching 7 bases. The CDR3 totals 15 residues. V shed 6 bases and J 6 bases; nucleotides not matched to a gene: 14. Germline CDR1 SGHAT, CDR2 FQNNGV. Written as DNA, the CDR3 is TGTGCCAGCAGACGACCAGGGGGTTTAAGGTCCGAGCAGTACTTC. Residues: CASRRPGGLRSEQYF.

V and J are TRBV7-3 and TRBJ1-2, with 10 positions matching TRBD1. The germline V gene encodes CDR1 SGHTA and CDR2 FQGTGA. V lost 3 bases and J lost 3; bases outside the gene matches: 4. There are 15 residues in the CDR3. In DNA, the CDR3 is TGTGCCAGCAGCTTGGCCGGGACAGGGGACTATGGCTACACCTTC. Translating it yields CASSLAGTGDYGYTF.

This clone was counted once. V and J are TRBV19 and TRBJ2-7, with D possibly TRBD2 on 5 matching bases. The CDR3 totals 14 residues. V was cut by 6 bases and J by 3 bases, with 15 bases left in between. The germline V gene encodes CDR1 LNHDA and CDR2 SQIVND (reference sequence). The CDR3 protein is CASSSWGASYEQYF. The CDR3 coding sequence is TGTGCCAGTAGCTCGTGGGGAGCCAGCTACGAGCAGTACTTC.

This chain connects TRBV7-6 to TRBJ2-7, with 11 bases identical to TRBD2. J gave up 6 bases and V 2 bases, and 21 bases lay outside the gene matches. The CDR3 is 20 residues long. Germline loops: CDR1 SGHVS, CDR2 FNYEAQ. CDR3: CASSLTSGLLAGEIPREQYF. The CDR3 nucleotides are TGTGCCAGCAGCTTAACATCTGGGCTACTAGCGGGAGAAATCCCTCGCGAGCAGTACTTC.